The 22 T cell receptor beta chains listed next were all sequenced from one sample in a study of T cell responses to AZD1222 COVID-19 vaccine. Some clones are missing from TCRdb's copy, which holds only in-frame ones; the method was immunoSEQ multiplex PCR. Altogether roughly 270,000 clones are present, around 93% being singletons, with the ten largest covering 0.55%. The sequencing here drew on peripheral blood, taken 28 days after the second AZD1222 dose. The source of these receptors is an adult who received the AZD1222 COVID-19 vaccine.

The rearrangement uses TRBV28 and TRBJ2-7; D is possibly TRBD2 (5 bases). V was clipped by 1 base and J by 5 bases, with 15 bases between them. This CDR3 comprises 15 residues. The V gene's germline CDR1 is MDHEN and CDR2 SYDVKM. The CDR3 loop reads CASSLFTLRANEQYF. CDR3 DNA: TGTGCCAGCAGTTTATTCACCTTGAGGGCCAACGAGCAGTACTTC.

The J gene is TRBJ1-2, the V gene TRBV4-1; D is undetermined. This CDR3 has 14 residues. Looked up from germline, CDR1 is MGHRA and CDR2 is YSYEKL. V dropped 0 bases and J dropped 8 bases, with 13 bases sitting between them. The DNA for the CDR3 is TGCGCCAGCAGCCAAGATTGGACGGAGATGGGCTACACCTTC. Protein product: CASSQDWTEMGYTF.

The table lists this clone with a count of one. The chain joins TRBV10-2 to TRBJ1-6; D possibly corresponds to TRBD1 (6 bases). The V gene's germline CDR1 is WSHSY and CDR2 SAAADI. Trimming left V 7 bases short and J 8 bases short, with 21 bases between. This CDR3 is built from 16 residues. Here the CDR3 reads CASKEGTTNFHSPLHF. CDR3 in DNA: TGCGCCAGCAAAGAGGGGACAACAAACTTTCATTCACCCCTCCACTTT.

V and J are TRBV15 and TRBJ1-1; TRBD1 aligns across 8 bases. Trimming cost V 4 bases and J 0 bases; bases outside gene matches: 13. Germline V CDR1 and CDR2: LNHNV, YYDKDF (reference sequence). The CDR3 runs to 18 residues. The CDR3 region is CATSTSDRGPPLNTEAFF. The CDR3 region has the DNA TGTGCCACCAGCACCTCTGACAGGGGCCCCCCTTTGAACACTGAAGCTTTCTTT.

The J gene is TRBJ2-1, the V gene TRBV30, with D unresolved. The V end lost 1 base, the J end lost 4 bases, and 5 bases lay between the germline ends. The length of the CDR3 is 12 residues. CDR1 and CDR2 from the germline V gene are GTSNPN and SVGIG (reference sequence). CDR3: CAWSAPYNEQFF. The CDR3 coding sequence is TGTGCCTGGAGTGCCCCGTACAATGAGCAGTTCTTC.

The chain combines TRBV5-1 with TRBJ1-2; D remains unclear. This CDR3 has 13 residues. Germline-derived CDR1 and CDR2 are SGHRS and YFSETQ. V lost 1 base to trimming and J lost 7 bases, with 11 bases between them. The CDR3 loop is CASSLQAFGGYTF. The DNA of the CDR3 is TGCGCCAGCAGCTTGCAGGCGTTCGGTGGCTACACCTTC.

A single count supports this clone. The chain is built from TRBV3-1 (or the pseudogene TRBV3-2) and TRBJ2-7; 10 bases fit TRBD1. Germline-derived CDR1 and CDR2 are LGHDT and YNNKEL (reference sequence). V gave up 2 bases and J gave up 4 bases; unmatched junction bases: 5. CDR3 length equals 15 residues. This chain's CDR3 is CASSQPDRGRYEQYF. The DNA for the CDR3 is TGTGCCAGCAGCCAACCGGACAGGGGGAGGTACGAGCAGTACTTC.

This clone was recorded only once. The genes are TRBV27 and TRBJ2-1; D is unclear. The V and J ends lost 5 bases and 0 bases respectively, with 20 bases between them. This CDR3 contains 18 residues. Germline assignment: CDR1 MNHEY and CDR2 SMNVEV (reference sequence). CDR3 region: CASSPPRNYQLSYNEQFF. Here the CDR3 DNA reads TGTGCCAGCAGTCCGCCCCGGAACTACCAACTCTCCTACAATGAGCAGTTCTTC.

CDR3 nucleotides: TGTGCCAGCAGGCTGGACAGTCGGACTGAAGCTTTCTTT. This sequence encodes CASRLDSRTEAFF. The chain employs TRBV2 and TRBJ1-1; the D gene is possibly TRBD1 (6 bases). Germline CDR1 is SNHLY and CDR2 is FYNNEI. This CDR3 has 13 residues. V shed 6 bases and J shed 5 bases, with 13 bases lying between them. Based on the CDR3 plus reference TRBV2 and TRBJ1-1, the full variable domain is EPEVTQTPSHQVTQMGQEVILRCVPISNHLYFYWYRQILGQKVEFLVSFYNNEISEKSEIFDDQFSVERPDGSNFTLKIRSTKLEDSAMYFCASRLDSRTEAFFGQGTRLTVV.

The chain links TRBV4-1 to TRBJ1-1, with unresolved D. The germline CDR1 and CDR2 sequences are MGHRA and YSYEKL. V was trimmed by 1 base and J by 3 bases, leaving 3 bases between them. The CDR3 consists of 12 residues. For the CDR3, the DNA is TGCGCCAGCAGCCAAGGGGACACTGAAGCTTTCTTT. It is translated as CASSQGDTEAFF.

The chain recombines TRBV7-8 with TRBJ2-3; no clear D gene. The V gene's germline CDR1 is SGHVS and CDR2 FQNEAQ. The V gene lost 2 bases and the J gene lost 6 bases, with 9 bases spanning the gap. The CDR3 extends over 13 amino acids. In DNA, the CDR3 is TGTGCCAGCAGCTTATTCTCTTCGGATACGCAGTATTTT. Translated: CASSLFSSDTQYF.

V usage is TRBV11-2 and J usage is TRBJ1-2; 7 positions agree with TRBD1. J gave up 3 bases and V 2 bases, and 3 bases lay outside the gene matches. Germline CDR1 and CDR2: SGHAT and FQNNGV. The CDR3 totals 14 residues. The CDR3 region is CASSLPDRHYGYTF. The CDR3 DNA is TGTGCCAGCAGCTTACCGGACAGGCACTATGGCTACACCTTC.

This rearrangement joins TRBV14 to TRBJ1-1; tentatively, D is TRBD1 (6 bases). V gave up 3 bases and J gave up 8 bases, with 13 bases separating them. The CDR3 loop spans 13 amino acids. Germline lookup yields CDR1 SGHDN and CDR2 FVKESK. Written as DNA, the CDR3 is TGTGCCAGCAGCCACCCTGGGGGGGCAGAAGCTTTCTTT. Amino acid sequence: CASSHPGGAEAFF.

CDR3 DNA: TGTGCCAGCAGTGACAGGGATGGCTACACCTTC. Protein product: CASSDRDGYTF. The genes are TRBV6-2 or TRBV6-3 and TRBJ1-2; 7 nucleotides match TRBD1. The germline V gene encodes CDR1 MNHEY and CDR2 SVGEGT. J gave up 6 bases and V 5 bases, and 0 bases lay outside the gene matches. There are 11 residues in the CDR3.

This clone was detected a few times. The V gene is TRBV19, the J gene TRBJ2-7; tentative D call: TRBD2 (5 bases). Germline V gene data show CDR1 as LNHDA and CDR2 as SQIVND (reference sequence). The CDR3 loop spans 13 amino acids. Between the trimmed V and J ends, which lost 9 bases and 6 bases, there was a span of 18 bases. The CDR3 DNA follows: TGTGCCAGCAAGGACTTGAGCGCGGGCGAGCAGTACTTC. Amino acid sequence: CASKDLSAGEQYF.

The CDR3 spells CASSLAGRPNEQFF. Written as DNA, the CDR3 is TGTGCCAGCAGTTTAGCGGGGAGGCCCAATGAGCAGTTCTTC. The J gene is TRBJ2-1, the V gene TRBV28; a weak D match, TRBD2 (6 bases). Germline V CDR1 and CDR2: MDHEN, SYDVKM. Trimming cost V 2 bases and J 6 bases, with 11 bases left between them. This CDR3 contains 14 residues.

This clone was detected a few times. This chain joins TRBV10-2 and TRBJ2-2; D uncertain. Germline V gene data show CDR1 as WSHSY and CDR2 as SAAADI. The CDR3 has 14 amino acids. Between the trimmed V and J ends, which lost 2 bases and 3 bases, there was a span of 7 bases. The DNA of the CDR3 is TGCGCCAGCAGTGAGGACACGTACACCGGGGAGCTGTTTTTT. Its protein product is CASSEDTYTGELFF.

This chain connects TRBV6-5 to TRBJ1-1, with a tentative D call TRBD1 (5 bases). The germline V gene has CDR1 MNHEY and CDR2 SVGAGI. The V gene lost 1 base and the J gene lost 2 bases, with 8 bases spanning the gap. CDR3 size: 14 residues. The CDR3 sequence is CASSYLRGNTEAFF. Written as DNA, the CDR3 is TGTGCCAGCAGTTACTTAAGGGGTAACACTGAAGCTTTCTTT.

The chain links TRBV10-3 to TRBJ2-3; the match to TRBD1 covers 10 bases. CDR1 is ENHRY, CDR2 SYGVKD, per germline. There are 15 residues in the CDR3. J gave up 0 bases and V 6 bases, and 3 bases lay outside the gene matches. The CDR3 here is CAIRGTGDSTDTQYF. CDR3 DNA: TGTGCCATCAGGGGGACAGGGGACAGCACAGATACGCAGTATTTT.

V and J are TRBV2 and TRBJ1-6, with 8 nucleotides matching TRBD1. This CDR3 has 16 residues. Germline lookup yields CDR1 SNHLY and CDR2 FYNNEI. Trimming removed 4 bases from V and 7 bases from J; junction bases left unmatched: 9. CDR3 coding DNA: TGTGCCAGCAGTGCCCTGACAGGGGTAAACAATTCACCCCTCCACTTT. Its translation: CASSALTGVNNSPLHF.

The V gene is TRBV13, the J gene TRBJ1-5; no clear D. The V gene lost 0 bases and the J gene lost 1 base, with 7 bases spanning the gap. The germline gives CDR1 PRHDT, CDR2 FYEKMQ (reference sequence). The CDR3 is 15 amino acids. CDR3 nucleotide sequence: TGTGCCAGCAGCTTAGGGGGCAGGAGCAATCAGCCCCAGCATTTT. Its protein is CASSLGGRSNQPQHF.

The rearrangement uses TRBV19 and TRBJ1-2, with 8 bases lining up with TRBD1. Germline assignment: CDR1 LNHDA and CDR2 SQIVND (reference sequence). The CDR3 extends over 15 amino acids. V was pared by 5 bases and J by 1 base, with 6 bases of the junction left unmatched. This chain's CDR3 is CASSLRDRNNYGYTF. CDR3 sequence (DNA): TGTGCCAGTAGTCTACGGGACAGGAATAACTATGGCTACACCTTC.